One sample yielded the 21 T cell receptor beta chains listed below, sequenced in a study of cytomegalovirus exposure and HLA in healthy donors. Only in-frame clones appear in the TCRdb table, and some are missing; sequencing was by immunoSEQ multiplex PCR. The table lists 65,000 to 70,000 clones, about 90% of them singletons. The sample taken for sequencing was PBMCs. The receptors stem from a man younger than 30 in good health and CMV-seronegative.

The chain links TRBV30 to TRBJ2-5, with TRBD1 as a possible D gene (5 bases). The ends were cut back, 1 base at V and 5 bases at J, with 8 bases in the middle. The CDR3 totals 12 residues. Germline loops: CDR1 GTSNPN, CDR2 SVGIG (reference sequence). This CDR3 is CAWSDTGETQYF. The CDR3, as DNA: TGTGCCTGGAGTGATACAGGCGAGACCCAGTACTTC.

The chain is built from TRBV5-5 and TRBJ1-1, with D unresolved. The CDR3 extends over 14 amino acids. Germline loops: CDR1 SGHKS, CDR2 YYEKEE (reference sequence). Trimming removed 3 bases from V and 1 base from J, with 10 bases in between. In DNA, the CDR3 is TGTGCCAGCAGCTCCGCGGTCGGGAACACTGAAGCTTTCTTT. Its protein is CASSSAVGNTEAFF.

The genes are TRBV6-6 and TRBJ1-5; 7 nucleotides line up with TRBD1. CDR1 is MNHNY, CDR2 SVGAGI, per germline (reference sequence). The length of the CDR3 is 16 residues. V was pared by 6 bases and J by 2 bases, with 10 bases of the junction left unmatched. CDR3 nucleotide sequence: TGTGCCAGCAGCGACCGACAGGGCACGGGCAATCAGCCCCAGCATTTT. Translation gives CASSDRQGTGNQPQHF.

The CDR3 sequence: CASSLSRIGAYLQPQHF. CDR3 nucleotides: TGTGCCAGCAGTTTATCCCGAATTGGGGCCTATTTGCAGCCCCAGCATTTT. The chain recombines TRBV28 with TRBJ1-5, with D possibly being TRBD1 (5 bases). The V gene lost 1 base and the J gene lost 7 bases, with 20 bases spanning the gap. The V gene's germline CDR1 is MDHEN and CDR2 SYDVKM. This CDR3 has 17 amino acids.

This clone was seen more than once but under ten times. This sequence joins TRBV19 and TRBJ1-4; D ambiguous. This CDR3 is 16 amino acids long. Per germline, CDR1 LNHDA and CDR2 SQIVND (reference sequence). With 5 bases removed from V and 0 bases from J, the gap between germline ends came to 13 bases. Here the CDR3 DNA reads TGTGCCAGTAGTTCGAGGCAGCCCGCAACTAATGAAAAACTGTTTTTT. This sequence encodes CASSSRQPATNEKLFF.

The DNA for the CDR3 is TGCGCCAGCAGCCAAGCCTGGAGACAGGGAAACTATGGCTACACCTTC. This gives the protein CASSQAWRQGNYGYTF. The chain links TRBV4-3 to TRBJ1-2, with 7 bases fitting TRBD1. With V trimmed by 1 base and J by 2 bases, 7 bases remained unmatched. In germline, CDR1 is LGHNA, CDR2 YSLEER. The CDR3 covers 16 residues.

This chain uses TRBV5-8 with TRBJ1-4; a possible D gene is TRBD1 (6 bases). With 4 bases removed from V and 8 bases from J, the gap between germline ends came to 18 bases. The CDR3 spans 15 residues. Germline loops: CDR1 SGHTS, CDR2 YDEGEE. CDR3 sequence reads: CASSSYRAMREKLFF. Here the CDR3 DNA reads TGTGCCAGCAGCAGTTACAGGGCCATGAGGGAAAAACTGTTTTTT.

The rearrangement joins TRBV28 to TRBJ1-2; D is possibly TRBD1 (6 bases). Trimming left V 6 bases short and J 8 bases short, with 16 bases between. CDR3 size: 13 residues. Germline CDR1 is MDHEN and CDR2 is SYDVKM. The CDR3 DNA reads as TGTGCCAGCAGCCTTATACAGGGTTGGGGCTACACCTTC. Translated: CASSLIQGWGYTF.

The rearrangement uses TRBV7-2 and TRBJ2-7; 11 nucleotides line up with TRBD2. The V gene end was trimmed by 1 base and the J gene end by 2 bases; junction bases not matched to a gene: 1. Germline V gene sequence: CDR1 SGHTA, CDR2 FQGNSA. CDR3 size: 15 residues. The CDR3 sequence is CASSLVAGGTYEQYF. The CDR3, as DNA: TGTGCCAGCAGCTTAGTAGCGGGAGGGACCTACGAGCAGTACTTC.

There are a few counts of this clone. The chain links TRBV11-2 to TRBJ2-5, with TRBD2 identical over 8 bases. V was clipped by 2 bases and J by 5 bases; unmatched bases: 7. The CDR3 runs to 15 residues. Germline assignment: CDR1 SGHAT and CDR2 FQNNGV. CDR3 amino acids: CASSLLAGGGETQYF. Here the CDR3 DNA reads TGTGCCAGCAGCTTACTTGCGGGGGGAGGGGAGACCCAGTACTTC. Full variable domain (rest looked up from reference TRBV11-2 and TRBJ2-5): EAGVAQSPRYKIIEKRQSVAFWCNPISGHATLYWYQQILGQGPKLLIQFQNNGVVDDSQLPKDRFSAERLKGVDSTLKIQPAKLEDSAVYLCASSLLAGGGETQYFGPGTRLLVL.

This chain uses TRBV11-2 with TRBJ2-2; no firm D call. This CDR3 has 13 amino acids. Germline V lookup: CDR1 SGHAT, CDR2 FQNNGV. V was trimmed by 4 bases and J by 5 bases, leaving 8 bases between them. For the CDR3, the DNA is TGTGCCAGCAGCTCCGGTGGTACCGGGGAGCTGTTTTTT. This encodes CASSSGGTGELFF.

V gene TRBV5-1 combines with J gene TRBJ2-1, with D maybe TRBD1 (6 bases). Trimming took 4 bases from V and 0 from J, leaving 14 bases between them. Per germline, CDR1 SGHRS and CDR2 YFSETQ. This CDR3 contains 16 residues. The CDR3 bases are TGCGCCAGCAGCCCTAGGGGGATAAGCTCCTACAATGAGCAGTTCTTC. Encoded protein: CASSPRGISSYNEQFF. Full variable domain (outside the CDR3, taken from reference TRBV5-1 and TRBJ2-1): KAGVTQTPRYLIKTRGQQVTLSCSPISGHRSVSWYQQTPGQGLQFLFEYFSETQRNKGNFPGRFSGRQFSNSRSEMNVSTLELGDSALYLCASSPRGISSYNEQFFGPGTRLTVL.

The J gene is TRBJ2-7, the V gene TRBV28; TRBD1 matches 9 bases. Germline CDR1 is MDHEN and CDR2 is SYDVKM. The CDR3 length is 13 residues. V was clipped by 5 bases and J by 3 bases; unmatched bases: 2. The CDR3 spells CASSEGQGYEQYF. The CDR3 nucleotides read TGTGCCAGCAGTGAGGGACAGGGCTACGAGCAGTACTTC. Looking up the rest from reference TRBV28 and TRBJ2-7 gives the full variable domain: DVKVTQSSRYLVKRTGEKVFLECVQDMDHENMFWYRQDPGLGLRLIYFSYDVKMKEKGDIPEGYSVSREKKERFSLILESASTNQTSMYLCASSEGQGYEQYFGPGTRLTVT.

This clone was seen only once. This sequence joins TRBV28 and TRBJ2-1; 11 positions agree with TRBD1. CDR1 and CDR2 from the germline V gene are MDHEN and SYDVKM. V lost 7 bases to trimming and J lost 9 bases; unmatched junction nucleotides: 2. This CDR3 contains 12 residues. The chain's CDR3 is CASTGTGGEQFF. CDR3 bases: TGTGCCAGCACCGGGACAGGGGGTGAGCAGTTCTTC.

The chain carries TRBV7-3 and TRBJ2-3, with a weak D call TRBD2 (6 bases). This CDR3 has 14 residues. V lost 4 bases and J lost 2, with 10 bases in between. Per germline, CDR1 SGHTA and CDR2 FQGTGA. CDR3: CASSSRDFTDTQYF. Here the CDR3 DNA reads TGTGCCAGCAGCTCAAGGGACTTCACAGATACGCAGTATTTT.

The chain couples TRBV19 to TRBJ2-7, with TRBD2 matching over 7 bases. CDR1 and CDR2 (germline): LNHDA, SQIVND (reference sequence). V was clipped by 4 bases and J by 0 bases; unmatched bases: 3. This CDR3 region has 14 residues. CDR3 sequence reads: CASSSIAGSYEQYF. DNA of the CDR3: TGTGCCAGTAGTAGTATAGCGGGCTCCTACGAGCAGTACTTC.

This clone is a singleton in its sample. The chain links TRBV19 to TRBJ2-5, with 11 bases identical to TRBD1. The V segment lost 6 bases and the J segment 7 bases; nucleotides outside the gene matches: 7. The germline V gene encodes CDR1 LNHDA and CDR2 SQIVND (reference sequence). This CDR3 spans 14 amino acids. The CDR3 DNA sequence: TGTGCCAGTAGGATCGCCGGGACAGGGGGGACCCAGTACTTC. This sequence encodes CASRIAGTGGTQYF.

CDR3 region: CSVAGGLFVETQYF. In nucleotides, the CDR3 is TGCAGCGTTGCCGGTGGGCTGTTTGTGGAGACCCAGTACTTC. The rearrangement links TRBV29-1 to TRBJ2-5; no definite D call. The CDR3 extends over 14 amino acids. Trimming took off 4 bases at V and 5 bases at J, with 17 bases between the two ends. CDR1 and CDR2 from the germline V gene are SQVTM and ANQGSEA. Complete variable domain (other parts from reference TRBV29-1 and TRBJ2-5): SAVISQKPSRDICQRGTSLTIQCQVDSQVTMMFWYRQQPGQSLTLIATANQGSEATYESGFVIDKFPISRPNLTFSTLTVSNMSPEDSSIYLCSVAGGLFVETQYFGPGTRLLVL.

The chain carries TRBV18 and TRBJ2-7; tentatively, D is TRBD2 (6 bases). This CDR3 spans 15 amino acids. Germline lookup yields CDR1 KGHSH and CDR2 LQKENI. Trimming took off 6 bases at V and 0 bases at J, with 15 bases between the two ends. The CDR3 DNA is TGTGCCAGCTCGTTCATGACGACTAGCTCCTACGAGCAGTACTTC. Its translation is CASSFMTTSSYEQYF.

The chain employs TRBV30 and TRBJ1-2; TRBD1 is a possible D gene (5 bases). The CDR3 sequence is 13 residues long. Germline-derived CDR1 and CDR2 are GTSNPN and SVGIG (reference sequence). V shed 4 bases and J shed 7 bases, with 16 bases lying between them. This CDR3 is CAWTLSRGSGYTF. CDR3 DNA sequence: TGTGCCTGGACCTTGTCAAGGGGAAGTGGCTACACCTTC. Filled out from reference TRBV30 and TRBJ1-2, the complete variable domain reads SQTIHQWPATLVQPVGSPLSLECTVEGTSNPNLYWYRQAAGRGLQLLFYSVGIGQISSEVPQNLSASRPQDRQFILSSKKLLLSDSGFYLCAWTLSRGSGYTFGSGTRLTVV.

This sequence joins TRBV4-1 and TRBJ2-1; 13 bases line up with TRBD2. There are 20 residues in the CDR3. V dropped 4 bases and J dropped 1; count of bases not matched to a gene: 13. Germline V gene lookup returns CDR1 MGHRA and CDR2 YSYEKL. CDR3: CASSPILAGGPGGSYNEQFF. CDR3 bases: TGCGCCAGCAGCCCGATACTAGCGGGAGGGCCGGGCGGTTCCTACAATGAGCAGTTCTTC.